This TCR beta chain was captured by sequencing in a study of blood T cell repertoires in COVID-19. Study-wide background: COVID-19 samples, acute and convalescent, were from the United States, Italy and Spain. T cells, B-cell-depleted T cells, or PBMCs supplied cDNA or gDNA.

The CDR3 consists of 16 residues. Germline CDR1 SGHTA, CDR2 FQGNSA. Trimming cost V 6 bases and J 4 bases, with 20 bases left between them. This clone was detected once. In the original analysis: Amplification of reference gene primers provided the estimated nucleated cell counts. Clones were sequenced by immunoSEQ multiplex PCR, and TCRdb holds only the in-frame ones, with some missing. Clone size and V and J calls were adopted from that table, with D and trimming inferred from the DNA. The sample lists hundreds of thousands of clones; around 85% were seen once. The chain carries TRBV7-2 and TRBJ2-3; D possibly corresponds to TRBD2 (6 bases). Sequencing was performed on peripheral blood. This sequence was found in a human donor in a cohort sampled during active COVID-19. CDR3 loop: CASRSGGTYGADTQYF. CDR3 sequence (DNA): TGTGCCAGCAGGTCAGGAGGGACGTATGGGGCAGATACGCAGTATTTT.